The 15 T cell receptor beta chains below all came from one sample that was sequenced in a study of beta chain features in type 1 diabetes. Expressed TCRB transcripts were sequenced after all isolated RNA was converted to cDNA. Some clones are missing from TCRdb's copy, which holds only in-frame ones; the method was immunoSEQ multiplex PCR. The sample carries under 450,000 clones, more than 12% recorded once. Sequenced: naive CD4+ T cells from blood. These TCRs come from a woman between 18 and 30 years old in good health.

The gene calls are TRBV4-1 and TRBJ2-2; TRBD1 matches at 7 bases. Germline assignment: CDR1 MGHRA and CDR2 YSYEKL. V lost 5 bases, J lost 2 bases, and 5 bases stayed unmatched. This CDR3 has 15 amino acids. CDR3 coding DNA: TGCGCCAGCAGCTTCGGGACAGCCAACACCGGGGAGCTGTTTTTT. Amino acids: CASSFGTANTGELFF.

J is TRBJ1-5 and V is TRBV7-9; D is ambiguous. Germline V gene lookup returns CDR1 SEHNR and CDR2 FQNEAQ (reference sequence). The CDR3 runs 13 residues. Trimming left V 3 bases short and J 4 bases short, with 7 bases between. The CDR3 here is CASSLGRNQPQHF. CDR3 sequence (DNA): TGTGCCAGCAGCTTGGGGAGAAATCAGCCCCAGCATTTT.

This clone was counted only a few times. Here the CDR3 reads CASSITSGSLMEQYF. CDR3 DNA sequence: TGTGCCAGCAGTATAACTAGCGGGTCTCTTATGGAGCAGTACTTC. The rearrangement links TRBV6-1 to TRBJ2-7, with TRBD2 matching over 9 bases. V gave up 5 bases and J gave up 7 bases; unmatched junction bases: 12. This CDR3 has 15 residues. Germline lookup yields CDR1 MNHNS and CDR2 SASEGT.

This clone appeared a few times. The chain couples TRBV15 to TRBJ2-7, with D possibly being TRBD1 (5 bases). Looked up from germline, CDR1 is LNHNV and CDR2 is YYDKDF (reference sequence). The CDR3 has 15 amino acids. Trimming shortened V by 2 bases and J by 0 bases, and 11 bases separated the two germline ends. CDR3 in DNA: TGTGCCACCAGCAGACTTAAGACAGCCTCCTACGAGCAGTACTTC. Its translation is CATSRLKTASYEQYF.

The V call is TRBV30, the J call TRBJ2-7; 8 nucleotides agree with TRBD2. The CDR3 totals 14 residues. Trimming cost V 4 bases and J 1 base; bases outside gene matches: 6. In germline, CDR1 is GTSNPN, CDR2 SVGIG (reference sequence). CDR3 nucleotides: TGTGCCTGGACGCGTACTAGCGGATCCTACGAGCAGTACTTC. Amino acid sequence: CAWTRTSGSYEQYF.

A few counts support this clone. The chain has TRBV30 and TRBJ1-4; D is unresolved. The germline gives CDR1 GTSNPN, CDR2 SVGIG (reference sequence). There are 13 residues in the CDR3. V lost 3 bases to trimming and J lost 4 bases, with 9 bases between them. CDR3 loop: CAWSRQRNEKLFF. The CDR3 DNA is TGTGCCTGGAGCCGGCAGCGTAATGAAAAACTGTTTTTT.

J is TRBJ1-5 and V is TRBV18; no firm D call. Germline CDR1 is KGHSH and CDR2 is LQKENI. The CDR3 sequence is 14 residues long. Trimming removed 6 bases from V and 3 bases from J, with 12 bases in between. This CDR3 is CASSRLDTNQPQHF. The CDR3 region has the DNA TGTGCCAGCTCTCGACTGGATACCAATCAGCCCCAGCATTTT.

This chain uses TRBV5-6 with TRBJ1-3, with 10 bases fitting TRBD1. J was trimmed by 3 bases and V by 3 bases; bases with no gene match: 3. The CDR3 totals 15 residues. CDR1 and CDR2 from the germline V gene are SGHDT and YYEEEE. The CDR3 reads CASSWDRGSGNTIYF. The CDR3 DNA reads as TGTGCCAGCAGCTGGGACAGGGGTAGTGGAAACACCATATATTTT.

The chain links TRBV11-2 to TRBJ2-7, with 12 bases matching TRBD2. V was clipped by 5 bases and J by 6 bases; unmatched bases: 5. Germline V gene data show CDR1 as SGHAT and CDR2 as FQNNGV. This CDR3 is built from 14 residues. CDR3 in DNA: TGTGCCAGCAGCCAGACTAGCGGGAGCCGCGAGCAGTACTTC. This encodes CASSQTSGSREQYF.

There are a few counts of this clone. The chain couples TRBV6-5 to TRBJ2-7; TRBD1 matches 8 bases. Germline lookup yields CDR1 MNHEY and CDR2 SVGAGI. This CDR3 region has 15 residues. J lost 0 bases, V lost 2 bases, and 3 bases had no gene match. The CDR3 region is CASSYAQGVSYEQYF. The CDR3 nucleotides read TGTGCCAGCAGTTACGCACAGGGGGTCTCCTACGAGCAGTACTTC.

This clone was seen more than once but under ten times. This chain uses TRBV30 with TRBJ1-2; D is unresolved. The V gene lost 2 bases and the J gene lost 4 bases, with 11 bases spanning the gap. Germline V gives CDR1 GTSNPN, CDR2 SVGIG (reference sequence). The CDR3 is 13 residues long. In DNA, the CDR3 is TGTGCCTGGAGTCTCCTAGGGAGCTATGGCTACACCTTC. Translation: CAWSLLGSYGYTF.

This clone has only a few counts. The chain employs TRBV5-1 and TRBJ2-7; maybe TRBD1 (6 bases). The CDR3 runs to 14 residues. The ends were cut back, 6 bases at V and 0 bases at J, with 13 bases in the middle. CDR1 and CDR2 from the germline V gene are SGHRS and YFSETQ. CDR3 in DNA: TGCGCCAGCAACCGGGACACCAGCTCCTACGAGCAGTACTTC. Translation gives CASNRDTSSYEQYF.

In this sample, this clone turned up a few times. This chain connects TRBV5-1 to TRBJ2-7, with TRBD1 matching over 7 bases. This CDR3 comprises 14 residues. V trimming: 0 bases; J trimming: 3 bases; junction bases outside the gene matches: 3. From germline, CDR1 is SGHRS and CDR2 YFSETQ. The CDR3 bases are TGCGCCAGCAGCTTGGGGGGACAGTACTACGAGCAGTACTTC. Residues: CASSLGGQYYEQYF. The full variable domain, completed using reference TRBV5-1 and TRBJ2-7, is KAGVTQTPRYLIKTRGQQVTLSCSPISGHRSVSWYQQTPGQGLQFLFEYFSETQRNKGNFPGRFSGRQFSNSRSEMNVSTLELGDSALYLCASSLGGQYYEQYFGPGTRLTVT.

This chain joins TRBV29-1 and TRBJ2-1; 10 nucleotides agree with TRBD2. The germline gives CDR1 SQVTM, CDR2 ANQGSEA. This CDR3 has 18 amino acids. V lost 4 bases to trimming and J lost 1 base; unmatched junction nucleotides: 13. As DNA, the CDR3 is TGCAGCGTTGGTCGGCGAGTAGCGGGAGGTGTTTCCTACAATGAGCAGTTCTTC. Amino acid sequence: CSVGRRVAGGVSYNEQFF.

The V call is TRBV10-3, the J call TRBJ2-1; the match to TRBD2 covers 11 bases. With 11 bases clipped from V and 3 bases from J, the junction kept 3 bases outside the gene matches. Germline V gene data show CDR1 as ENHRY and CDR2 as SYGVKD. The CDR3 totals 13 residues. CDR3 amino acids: CASGLADYNEQFF. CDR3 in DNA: TGTGCCTCGGGACTAGCGGACTACAATGAGCAGTTCTTC.